The 17 T cell receptor beta chains below were found in one sample sequenced in a study of T-cell reconstitution after alpha-beta-depleted transplantation in children. Preparation of the TCRbeta library used unique molecular identifiers. MiXCR was run by TCRdb on the PCR reads, yielding one entry per CDR3 protein. The table lists 200,000 to 250,000 distinct CDR3 sequences, approximately 8.4% of them singletons, with 35% to 40% in the top ten. Source: PBMCs, mostly from graft donor cells, taken 360 days after TCRalphabeta/CD19-depleted stem cell transplant. The receptors derive from a male patient between 2 and 15 years old who had a stem cell transplant for acute myeloid leukemia, so the T cells may come from the graft donor.

The rearrangement joins TRBV4-2 to TRBJ2-2; 10 bases are shared with TRBD2. This CDR3 is 18 amino acids long. After removal of 2 bases from V and 5 bases from J, the junction contained 11 bases not matched to a gene. CDR1 is LGHNA and CDR2 is YNFKEQ in the germline V gene. CDR3 in amino acids: CASSQTGKAGGPTGELFF. CDR3 nucleotides: TGTGCCAGCAGCCAAACAGGCAAAGCGGGAGGGCCAACCGGGGAGCTGTTTTTT.

The chain combines TRBV12-5 with TRBJ1-2; D remains ambiguous. CDR1 is LGHNT, CDR2 FRNRAP, per germline. The CDR3 is 13 amino acids. V was pared by 8 bases and J by 1 base, with 11 bases between. The CDR3 DNA reads as TGTGCTAGTCTTCGCGGGATTAACTATGGCTACACCTTC. Translated, it gives CASLRGINYGYTF.

This clonotype was detected ten times or more. This sequence joins TRBV4-3 and TRBJ2-5, with D possibly being TRBD1 (6 bases). V was pared by 0 bases and J by 4 bases, with 6 bases between. Germline V gives CDR1 LGHNA, CDR2 YSLEER. This CDR3 comprises 13 residues. The CDR3 DNA reads TGCGCCAGCAGCCAAGACAGGGGAGAGACCCAGTACTTC. Translating it yields CASSQDRGETQYF.

The V call is TRBV12-3 or TRBV12-4, the J call TRBJ2-1, with D possibly matching TRBD2 (5 bases). V shed 1 base and J shed 9 bases, with 19 bases lying between them. There are 16 residues in the CDR3. The CDR3 loop reads CASSLVEGWTAGEQFF. CDR3 DNA sequence: TGTGCCAGCAGTTTAGTTGAGGGTTGGACGGCGGGTGAGCAGTTCTTC.

This clonotype was detected many times. The chain joins TRBV20-1 to TRBJ1-4, with TRBD1 identical over 8 bases. CDR1 and CDR2 from the germline V gene are DFQATT and SNEGSKA (reference sequence). The CDR3 runs 14 residues. V lost 6 bases and J lost 4; bases outside the gene matches: 7. The CDR3 sequence is CSAAGTGRNEKLFF. CDR3 nucleotides: TGCAGTGCCGCGGGGACAGGCCGTAATGAAAAACTGTTTTTT.

About this clonotype itself: Since no conserved phenylalanine or tryptophan closes the CDR3, a read error is the likely cause. The chain recombines TRBV24-1 with TRBJ2-1; D is unresolved. V lost 1 base and J lost 7, with 7 bases in between. Germline V gene sequence: CDR1 KGHDR, CDR2 SFDVKD. The CDR3 covers 13 residues. The CDR3: CATSDFWANEQFC. CDR3 coding DNA: TGTGCCACCAGTGATTTTTGGGCAAATGAGCAGTTCTGC.

On this clonotype itself: A much larger clone lies a single base off, so this may be a read error. This CDR3 fails to terminate in the conserved phenylalanine or tryptophan, so it likely reflects a read error. CDR3 DNA: TGTGCCACCAGCCTGCGACTAGCGGGGGGAAATGAGCAGTTCTCC. Amino acid sequence: CATSLRLAGGNEQFS. The chain recombines TRBV15 with TRBJ2-1; 13 bases fit TRBD2. Germline trimming cut 5 bases from V and 7 bases from J; bases unmatched to any gene: 5. The germline V gene has CDR1 LNHNV and CDR2 YYDKDF (reference sequence). The CDR3 sequence is 15 residues long.

This clonotype turned up a few times. The rearrangement joins TRBV5-1 to TRBJ2-5; no reliable D call. The germline CDR1 and CDR2 sequences are SGHRS and YFSETQ. V gave up 0 bases and J gave up 2 bases, with 8 bases separating them. This CDR3 has 14 amino acids. The CDR3 nucleotides read TGCGCCAGCAGCTTGGTGGCAGCGCAAGAGACCCAGTACTTC. It specifies CASSLVAAQETQYF.

The sample holds a few counts of this clonotype. The chain links TRBV15 to TRBJ2-4; tentatively, D is TRBD1 (5 bases). Per the germline V gene, CDR1 is LNHNV and CDR2 is YYDKDF (reference sequence). Trimming removed 1 base from V and 11 bases from J, with 12 bases in between. The CDR3 spans 13 residues. The CDR3 nucleotides read TGTGCCACCAGCAGAGCTGGGGCTAGTTTTCAGTACTTC. It is translated as CATSRAGASFQYF.

The chain employs TRBV5-1 and TRBJ2-1; 9 bases map to TRBD1. V was clipped by 4 bases and J by 5 bases; unmatched bases: 7. The CDR3 sequence is 15 residues long. CDR1 is SGHRS and CDR2 is YFSETQ in the germline V gene. For the CDR3, the DNA is TGCGCCAGCAGCCTGGAGGGACAGGGCCACAATGAGCAGTTCTTC. Its protein product is CASSLEGQGHNEQFF.

The sample holds one count of this clonotype. The chain couples TRBV5-1 to TRBJ2-3; D may be TRBD1 or TRBD2 (5 bases each). V was pared by 5 bases and J by 2 bases, with 21 bases between. Germline CDR1 reads SGHRS; CDR2 reads YFSETQ. There are 17 residues in the CDR3. CDR3 amino acids: CASSPDLWGTTTDTQYF. The CDR3 DNA is TGCGCCAGCAGTCCCGACTTGTGGGGGACGACCACAGATACGCAGTATTTT.

This rearrangement joins TRBV29-1 to TRBJ2-7; D uncertain. The germline V gene has CDR1 SQVTM and CDR2 ANQGSEA. The CDR3 sequence is 13 residues long. V shed 6 bases and J shed 2 bases, with 14 bases lying between them. The CDR3 DNA follows: TGCAGCGTGGTAGTATTCGAAGCCTACGAGCAGTACTTC. Protein: CSVVVFEAYEQYF.

CDR3 nucleotide sequence: TGTGCCAGCAGCCAAAGGGCGGGTCCCCAAGAGACCCAGTACTTC. As protein: CASSQRAGPQETQYF. This chain links TRBV4-2 with TRBJ2-5; TRBD2 might be the D (5 bases). The length of the CDR3 is 15 residues. Between the trimmed V and J ends, which lost 2 bases and 1 base, there was a span of 11 bases. In germline, CDR1 is LGHNA, CDR2 YNFKEQ.

This clonotype was seen a few times. In DNA form, the CDR3 reads TGCAGTGCTAGTGTGAGACAGGAAGAGACCCAGTACTTC. This codes for CSASVRQEETQYF. The V and J genes are TRBV20-1 and TRBJ2-5, with D perhaps matching TRBD1 (6 bases). The CDR3 totals 13 residues. With 3 bases removed from V and 3 bases from J, the gap between germline ends came to 11 bases. The germline V gene encodes CDR1 DFQATT and CDR2 SNEGSKA (reference sequence).

This clonotype was recorded a few times. The chain combines TRBV6-2 or TRBV6-3 with TRBJ1-2, with D perhaps matching TRBD1 (5 bases). The CDR3 is 15 residues long. CDR1 and CDR2 (germline): MNHEY, SVGEGT. Trimming took 5 bases from V and 2 from J, leaving 15 bases between them. Here the CDR3 DNA reads TGTGCCAGCAGTGACTGGCGGGCAGGGAACTATGGCTACACCTTC. It is translated as CASSDWRAGNYGYTF.

Ten or more counts support this clonotype. The rearrangement links TRBV3-1 to TRBJ2-2, with D maybe TRBD2 (5 bases). Trimming removed 5 bases from V and 3 bases from J, with 10 bases in between. Germline V gene lookup returns CDR1 LGHDT and CDR2 YNNKEL (reference sequence). The CDR3 has 14 residues. The CDR3 loop is CASSRLSDTGELFF. CDR3 nucleotide sequence: TGTGCCAGCAGCAGACTATCAGACACCGGGGAGCTGTTTTTT. The whole variable domain, remainder taken from reference TRBV3-1 and TRBJ2-2, is DTAVSQTPKYLVTQMGNDKSIKCEQNLGHDTMYWYKQDSKKFLKIMFSYNNKELIINETVPNRFSPKSPDKAHLNLHINSLELGDSAVYFCASSRLSDTGELFFGEGSRLTVL.

In this sample, this clonotype turned up many times. This chain uses TRBV19 with TRBJ2-1; 10 bases agree with TRBD1. The germline V gene encodes CDR1 LNHDA and CDR2 SQIVND (reference sequence). The CDR3 is 16 amino acids. J was trimmed by 3 bases and V by 5 bases; bases with no gene match: 7. Written as DNA, the CDR3 is TGTGCCAGTAGTTCTCGACAGGGGGCCATCTACAATGAGCAGTTCTTC. Its translation: CASSSRQGAIYNEQFF.